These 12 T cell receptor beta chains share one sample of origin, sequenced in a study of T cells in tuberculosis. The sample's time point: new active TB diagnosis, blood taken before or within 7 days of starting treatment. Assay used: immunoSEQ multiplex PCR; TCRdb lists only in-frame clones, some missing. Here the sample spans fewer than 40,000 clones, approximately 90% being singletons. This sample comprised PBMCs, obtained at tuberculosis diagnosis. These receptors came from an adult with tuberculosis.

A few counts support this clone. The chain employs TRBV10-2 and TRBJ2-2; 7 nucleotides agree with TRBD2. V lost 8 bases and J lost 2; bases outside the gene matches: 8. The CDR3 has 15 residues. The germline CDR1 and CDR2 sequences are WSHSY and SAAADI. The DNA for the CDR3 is TGCGCCAGCGGAGGAGCGGGGATAAACACCGGGGAGCTGTTTTTT. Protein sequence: CASGGAGINTGELFF.

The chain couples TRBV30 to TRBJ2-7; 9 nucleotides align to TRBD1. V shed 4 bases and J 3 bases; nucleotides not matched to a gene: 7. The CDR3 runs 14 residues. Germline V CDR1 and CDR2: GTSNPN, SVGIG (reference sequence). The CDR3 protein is CAWTSSDRGYEQYF. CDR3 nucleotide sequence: TGTGCCTGGACATCCTCGGACAGGGGCTACGAGCAGTACTTC.

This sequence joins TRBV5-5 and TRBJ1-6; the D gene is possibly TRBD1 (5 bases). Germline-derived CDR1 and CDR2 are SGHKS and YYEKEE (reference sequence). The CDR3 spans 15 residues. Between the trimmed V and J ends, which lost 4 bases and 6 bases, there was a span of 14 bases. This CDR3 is CASSLLGAINSPLHF. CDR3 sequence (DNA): TGTGCCAGCAGCCTGCTAGGGGCGATTAATTCACCCCTCCACTTT.

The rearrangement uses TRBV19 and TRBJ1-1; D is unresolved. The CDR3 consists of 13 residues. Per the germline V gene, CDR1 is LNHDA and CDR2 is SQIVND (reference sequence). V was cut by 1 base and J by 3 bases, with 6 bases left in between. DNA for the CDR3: TGTGCCAGTAGTATAGGCAGTTACACTGAAGCTTTCTTT. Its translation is CASSIGSYTEAFF.

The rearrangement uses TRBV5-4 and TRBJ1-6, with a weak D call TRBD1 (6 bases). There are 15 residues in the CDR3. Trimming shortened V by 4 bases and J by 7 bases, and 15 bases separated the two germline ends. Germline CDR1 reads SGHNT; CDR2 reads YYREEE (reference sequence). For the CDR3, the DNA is TGTGCCAGCAGCCAAGACCGGACAGACAATTCACCCCTCCACTTT. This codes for CASSQDRTDNSPLHF.

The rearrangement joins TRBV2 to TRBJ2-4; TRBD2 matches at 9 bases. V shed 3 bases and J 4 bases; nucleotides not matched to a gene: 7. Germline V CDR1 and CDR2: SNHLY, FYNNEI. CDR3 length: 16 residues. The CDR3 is CASSEIIAGEKNIQYF. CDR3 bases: TGTGCCAGCAGTGAGATTATAGCGGGGGAGAAAAACATTCAGTACTTC.

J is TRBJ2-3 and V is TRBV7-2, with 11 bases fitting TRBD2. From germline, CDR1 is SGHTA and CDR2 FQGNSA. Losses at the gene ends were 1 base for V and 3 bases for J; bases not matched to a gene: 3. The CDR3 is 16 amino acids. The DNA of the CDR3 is TGTGCCAGCAGCTTAGTCGGGACTAGCGGTACAGATACGCAGTATTTT. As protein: CASSLVGTSGTDTQYF.

The CDR3 DNA is TGTGCCAGCAGCCACCTCCTTAGCGGGGGGACCACAGATACGCAGTATTTT. Translation gives CASSHLLSGGTTDTQYF. The chain has TRBV4-2 and TRBJ2-3; 10 bases line up with TRBD2. The CDR3 covers 17 residues. Germline trimming cut 3 bases from V and 2 bases from J; bases unmatched to any gene: 8. The germline V gene encodes CDR1 LGHNA and CDR2 YNFKEQ.

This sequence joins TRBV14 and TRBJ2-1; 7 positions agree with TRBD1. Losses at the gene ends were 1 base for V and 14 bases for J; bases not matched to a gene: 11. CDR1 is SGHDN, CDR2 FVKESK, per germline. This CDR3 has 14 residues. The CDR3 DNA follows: TGTGCCAGCAGCCAAGTTACGGGACAGTTAGGGAAGTTCTTC. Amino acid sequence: CASSQVTGQLGKFF.

The CDR3 reads CASRRVGQIYNEQFF. The CDR3 DNA is TGTGCCAGCCGTCGGGTAGGACAGATTTACAATGAGCAGTTCTTC. The gene calls are TRBV6-5 and TRBJ2-1; possibly TRBD1 for D (6 bases). Germline V gene lookup returns CDR1 MNHEY and CDR2 SVGAGI. The CDR3 runs 15 residues. Trimming stripped 8 bases from V and 4 bases from J, with 18 bases between.

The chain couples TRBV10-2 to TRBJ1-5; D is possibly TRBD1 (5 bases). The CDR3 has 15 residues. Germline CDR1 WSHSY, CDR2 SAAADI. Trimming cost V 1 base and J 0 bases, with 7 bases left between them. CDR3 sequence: CASSEWRGSNQPQHF. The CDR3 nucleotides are TGCGCCAGCAGTGAGTGGAGGGGTAGCAATCAGCCCCAGCATTTT.

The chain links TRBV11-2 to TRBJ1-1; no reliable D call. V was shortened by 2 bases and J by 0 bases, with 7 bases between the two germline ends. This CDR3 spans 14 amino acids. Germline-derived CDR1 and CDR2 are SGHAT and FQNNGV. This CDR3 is CASSLNIMNTEAFF. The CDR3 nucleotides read TGTGCCAGCAGCTTAAACATAATGAACACTGAAGCTTTCTTT. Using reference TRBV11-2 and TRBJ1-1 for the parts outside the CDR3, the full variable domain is EAGVAQSPRYKIIEKRQSVAFWCNPISGHATLYWYQQILGQGPKLLIQFQNNGVVDDSQLPKDRFSAERLKGVDSTLKIQPAKLEDSAVYLCASSLNIMNTEAFFGQGTRLTVV.